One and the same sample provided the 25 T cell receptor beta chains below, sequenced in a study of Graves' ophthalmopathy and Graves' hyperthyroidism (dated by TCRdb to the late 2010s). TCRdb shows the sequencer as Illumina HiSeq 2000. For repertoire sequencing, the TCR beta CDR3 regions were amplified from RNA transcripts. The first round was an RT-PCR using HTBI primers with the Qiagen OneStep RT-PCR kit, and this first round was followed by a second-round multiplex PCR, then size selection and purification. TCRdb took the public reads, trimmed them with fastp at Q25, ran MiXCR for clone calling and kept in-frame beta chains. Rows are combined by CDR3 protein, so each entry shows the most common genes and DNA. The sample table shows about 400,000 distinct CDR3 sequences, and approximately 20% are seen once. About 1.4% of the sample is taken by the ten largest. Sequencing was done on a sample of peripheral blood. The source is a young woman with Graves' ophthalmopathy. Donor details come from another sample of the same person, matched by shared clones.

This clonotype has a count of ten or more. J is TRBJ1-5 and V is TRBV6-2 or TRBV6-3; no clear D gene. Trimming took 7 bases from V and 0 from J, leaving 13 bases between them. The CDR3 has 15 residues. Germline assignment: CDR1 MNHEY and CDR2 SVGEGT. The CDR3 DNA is TGTGCCAGCACCTGGGAGGGTAATAGCAATCAGCCCCAGCATTTT. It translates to CASTWEGNSNQPQHF.

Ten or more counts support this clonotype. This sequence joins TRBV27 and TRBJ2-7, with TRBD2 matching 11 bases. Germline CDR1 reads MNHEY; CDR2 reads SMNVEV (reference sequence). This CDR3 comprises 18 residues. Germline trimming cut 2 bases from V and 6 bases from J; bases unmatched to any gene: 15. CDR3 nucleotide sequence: TGTGCCAGCAGTTTACGCTGGACTAGCGGGTCCAAACCCCCCGAGCAGTACTTC. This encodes CASSLRWTSGSKPPEQYF.

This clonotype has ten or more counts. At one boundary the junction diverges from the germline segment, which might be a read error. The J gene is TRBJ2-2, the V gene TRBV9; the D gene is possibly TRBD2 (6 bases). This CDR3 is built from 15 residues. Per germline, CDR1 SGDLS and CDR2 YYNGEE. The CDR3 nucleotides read TGTGCCAGCAGCGTCGACCCCAGGGCAGGCGGGGAGCTGTTTTTC. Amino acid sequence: CASSVDPRAGGELFF.

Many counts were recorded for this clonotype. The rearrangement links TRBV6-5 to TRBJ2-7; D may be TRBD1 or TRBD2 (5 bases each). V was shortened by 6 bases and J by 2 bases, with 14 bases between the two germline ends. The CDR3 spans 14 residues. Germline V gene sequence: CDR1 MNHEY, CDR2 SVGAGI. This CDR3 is CASSGTGQTYEQYF. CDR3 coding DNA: TGTGCCAGCAGCGGGACGGGGCAAACCTACGAGCAGTACTTC.

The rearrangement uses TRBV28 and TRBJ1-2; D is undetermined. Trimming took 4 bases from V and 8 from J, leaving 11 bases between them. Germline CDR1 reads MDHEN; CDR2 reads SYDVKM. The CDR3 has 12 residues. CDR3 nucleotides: TGTGCCAGCAGTTCCCTTATGTGGGGCTACACCTTC. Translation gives CASSSLMWGYTF.

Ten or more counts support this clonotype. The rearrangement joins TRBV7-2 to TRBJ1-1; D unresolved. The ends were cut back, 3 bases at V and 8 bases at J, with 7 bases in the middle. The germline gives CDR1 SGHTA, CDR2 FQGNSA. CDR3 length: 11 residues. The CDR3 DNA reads TGTGCCAGCAGCTTTCCGGGCGAAGCTTTCTTT. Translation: CASSFPGEAFF.

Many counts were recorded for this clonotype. The chain's CDR3 is CASSLDRGVNTEAFF. Written as DNA, the CDR3 is TGTGCCAGCAGTTTAGACAGGGGAGTGAACACTGAAGCTTTCTTT. The V gene is TRBV12-3 or TRBV12-4, the J gene TRBJ1-1; TRBD1 matches 7 bases. The ends lost 1 base at V and 0 bases at J; junction bases unmatched: 2. This CDR3 has 15 amino acids.

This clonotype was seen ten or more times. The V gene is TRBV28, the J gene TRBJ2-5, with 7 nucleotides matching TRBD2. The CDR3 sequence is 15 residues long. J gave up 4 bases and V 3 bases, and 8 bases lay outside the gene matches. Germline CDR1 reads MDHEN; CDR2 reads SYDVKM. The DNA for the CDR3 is TGTGCCAGCAGTTTGGGCGGGAGTATGGGAGAGACCCAGTACTTC. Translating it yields CASSLGGSMGETQYF.

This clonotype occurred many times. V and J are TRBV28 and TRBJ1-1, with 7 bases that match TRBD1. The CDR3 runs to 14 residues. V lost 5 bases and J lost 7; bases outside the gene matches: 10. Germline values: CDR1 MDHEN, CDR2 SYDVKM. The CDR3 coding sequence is TGTGCCAGCAGTCCCAACTACAGGGGTGGTGAAGCTTTCTTT. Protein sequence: CASSPNYRGGEAFF.

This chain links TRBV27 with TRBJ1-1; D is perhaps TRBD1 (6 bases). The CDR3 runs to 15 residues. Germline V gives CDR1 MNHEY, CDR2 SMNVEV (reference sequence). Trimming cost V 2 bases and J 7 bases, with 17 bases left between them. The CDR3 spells CASSLRGLRGGEAFF. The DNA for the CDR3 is TGTGCCAGCAGTTTACGGGGACTGAGAGGGGGTGAAGCTTTCTTT.

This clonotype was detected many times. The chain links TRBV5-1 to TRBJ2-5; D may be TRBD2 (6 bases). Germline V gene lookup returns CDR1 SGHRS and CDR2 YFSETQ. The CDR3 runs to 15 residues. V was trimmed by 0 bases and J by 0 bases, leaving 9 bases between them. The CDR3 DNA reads TGCGCCAGCAGCTTGGTACCGGGGGACCAAGAGACCCAGTACTTC. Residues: CASSLVPGDQETQYF.

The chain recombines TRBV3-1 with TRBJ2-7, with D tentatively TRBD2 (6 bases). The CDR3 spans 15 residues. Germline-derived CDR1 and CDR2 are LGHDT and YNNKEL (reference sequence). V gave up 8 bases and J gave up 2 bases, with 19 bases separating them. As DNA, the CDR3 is TGTGCCAGCGGCCTCAATGGGGACTCTACCTACGAGCAGTACTTC. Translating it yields CASGLNGDSTYEQYF.

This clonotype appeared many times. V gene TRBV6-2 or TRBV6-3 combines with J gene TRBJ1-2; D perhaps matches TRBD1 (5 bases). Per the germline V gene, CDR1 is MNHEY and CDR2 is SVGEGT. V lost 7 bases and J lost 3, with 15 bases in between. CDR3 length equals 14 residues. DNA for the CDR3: TGTGCCAGCAATTCCGGGGGGAGCTACTATGGCTACACCTTC. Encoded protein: CASNSGGSYYGYTF.

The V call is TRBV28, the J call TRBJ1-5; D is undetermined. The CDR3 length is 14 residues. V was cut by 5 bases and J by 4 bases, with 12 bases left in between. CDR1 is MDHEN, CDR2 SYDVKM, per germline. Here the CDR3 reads CASSGSDKNQPQHF. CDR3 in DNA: TGTGCCAGCAGTGGCTCCGACAAAAATCAGCCCCAGCATTTT.

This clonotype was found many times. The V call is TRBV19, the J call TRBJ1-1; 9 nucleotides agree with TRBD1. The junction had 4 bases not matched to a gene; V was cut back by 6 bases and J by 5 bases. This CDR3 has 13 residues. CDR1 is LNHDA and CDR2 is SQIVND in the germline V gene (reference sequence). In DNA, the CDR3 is TGTGCCAGTAGCGGACAGGGGCGGACTGAAGCTTTCTTT. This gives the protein CASSGQGRTEAFF.

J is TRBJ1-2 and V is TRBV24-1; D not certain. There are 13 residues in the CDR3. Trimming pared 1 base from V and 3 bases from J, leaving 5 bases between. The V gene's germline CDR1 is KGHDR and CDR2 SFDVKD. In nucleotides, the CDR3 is TGTGCCACCAGTGATTTCGGGGACTATGGCTACACCTTC. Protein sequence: CATSDFGDYGYTF.

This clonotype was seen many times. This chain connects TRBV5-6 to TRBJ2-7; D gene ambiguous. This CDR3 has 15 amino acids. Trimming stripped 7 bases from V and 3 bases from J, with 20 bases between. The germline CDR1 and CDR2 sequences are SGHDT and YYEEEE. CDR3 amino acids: CASSPSLGTFYEQYF. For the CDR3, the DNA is TGTGCCAGCTCCCCCTCACTGGGTACTTTCTACGAGCAGTACTTC.

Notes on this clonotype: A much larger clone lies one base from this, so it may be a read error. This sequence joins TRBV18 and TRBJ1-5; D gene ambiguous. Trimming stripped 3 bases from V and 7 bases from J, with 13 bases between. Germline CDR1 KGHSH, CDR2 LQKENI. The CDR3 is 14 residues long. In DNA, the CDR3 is TGTGCCAGCTCACCGCTAAATCCCAAGCAGCCCCAGCATTTT. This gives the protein CASSPLNPKQPQHF.

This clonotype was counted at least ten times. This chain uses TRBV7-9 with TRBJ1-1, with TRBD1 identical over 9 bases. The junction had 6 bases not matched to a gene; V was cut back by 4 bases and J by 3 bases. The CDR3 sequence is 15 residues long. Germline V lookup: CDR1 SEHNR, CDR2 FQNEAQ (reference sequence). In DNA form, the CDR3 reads TGTGCCAGCAGCTCCCAGGACAGGGGTGACACTGAAGCTTTCTTT. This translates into CASSSQDRGDTEAFF.

The CDR3 reads CSARDPRFGSGSSYEQYF. CDR3 bases: TGCAGTGCTAGAGATCCCCGTTTTGGTAGCGGGAGCTCCTACGAGCAGTACTTC. This chain links TRBV20-1 with TRBJ2-7; 9 bases are a match to TRBD2. This CDR3 has 18 residues. Germline V lookup: CDR1 DFQATT, CDR2 SNEGSKA (reference sequence). J gave up 0 bases and V 0 bases, and 12 bases lay outside the gene matches.

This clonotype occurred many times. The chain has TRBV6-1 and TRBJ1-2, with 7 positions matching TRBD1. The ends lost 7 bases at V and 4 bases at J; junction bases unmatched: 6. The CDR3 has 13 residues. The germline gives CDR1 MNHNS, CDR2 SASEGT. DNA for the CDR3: TGTGCCAGCACCGACAGGGTGGCCTATGGCTACACCTTC. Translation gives CASTDRVAYGYTF.

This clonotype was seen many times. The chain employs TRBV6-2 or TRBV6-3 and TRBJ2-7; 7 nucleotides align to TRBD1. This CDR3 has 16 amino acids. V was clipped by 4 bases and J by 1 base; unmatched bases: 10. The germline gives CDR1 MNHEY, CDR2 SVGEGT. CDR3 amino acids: CASSFLDRDTSYEQYF. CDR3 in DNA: TGTGCCAGCAGTTTCCTAGACAGGGACACGTCCTACGAGCAGTACTTC.

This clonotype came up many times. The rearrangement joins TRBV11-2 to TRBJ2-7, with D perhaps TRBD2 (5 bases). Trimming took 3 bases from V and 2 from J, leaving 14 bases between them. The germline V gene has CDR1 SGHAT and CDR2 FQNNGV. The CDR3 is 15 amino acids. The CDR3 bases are TGTGCCAGCAGCTTGGTAGCTAGCAGTGCCTACGAGCAGTACTTC. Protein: CASSLVASSAYEQYF.

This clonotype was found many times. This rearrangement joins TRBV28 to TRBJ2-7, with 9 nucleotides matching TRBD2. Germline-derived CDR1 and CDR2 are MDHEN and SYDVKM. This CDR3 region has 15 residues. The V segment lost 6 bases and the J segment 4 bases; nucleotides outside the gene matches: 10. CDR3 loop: CASSPPLTSGYEQYF. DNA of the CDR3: TGTGCCAGCAGCCCCCCTCTGACTAGCGGATACGAGCAGTACTTC.

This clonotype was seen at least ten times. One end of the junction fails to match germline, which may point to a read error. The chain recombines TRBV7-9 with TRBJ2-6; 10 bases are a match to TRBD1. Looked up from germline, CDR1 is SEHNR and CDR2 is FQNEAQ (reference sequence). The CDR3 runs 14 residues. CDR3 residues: CASSPRTGGNVLTF. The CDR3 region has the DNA TGTGCCAGCAGCCCCCGGACAGGGGGCAACGTCCTGACTTTC.